The 19 T cell receptor beta chains below come from one sample, sequenced in a study of early T cells in non-severe SARS-CoV-2 infection. TCRdb fed the 5' RACE reads into MiXCR, producing one record per CDR3 protein. The sample comprises some 54,000 distinct CDR3 sequences, 8% to 10% of which are singletons, and around 8.3% rests with the top ten. Sequencing used whole blood. Receptors were obtained from an adult who was a healthcare worker with PCR-confirmed SARS-CoV-2 infection or an uninfected control (not recorded which).

V is TRBV19 and J is TRBJ2-3; TRBD2 agrees at 12 bases. The CDR3 spans 16 residues. Trimming at V came to 4 bases and at J to 2 bases, leaving 4 bases not matched to a gene. Germline CDR1 reads LNHDA; CDR2 reads SQIVND (reference sequence). The chain's CDR3 is CASSKGLAGFTDTQYF. The CDR3, as DNA: TGTGCCAGTAGTAAGGGACTAGCGGGCTTCACAGATACGCAGTATTTT.

The rearrangement uses TRBV5-6 and TRBJ2-1, with TRBD2 matching 14 bases. With 4 bases clipped from V and 10 bases from J, the junction kept 16 bases outside the gene matches. CDR1 is SGHDT, CDR2 YYEEEE, per germline. This CDR3 is built from 18 residues. As DNA, the CDR3 is TGTGCCAGCAGCGTAGTATACGGGACTAGCGGGGGTTTTGGGGAGCAGTTCTTC. This codes for CASSVVYGTSGGFGEQFF.

The chain uses TRBV12-3 or TRBV12-4 and TRBJ1-2; 12 positions match TRBD1. The CDR3 consists of 16 residues. J gave up 0 bases and V 9 bases, and 8 bases lay outside the gene matches. The CDR3 region is CARGQGARSANYGYTF. The CDR3 nucleotides are TGTGCCAGGGGACAGGGGGCGCGTTCGGCTAACTATGGCTACACCTTC.

The rearrangement uses TRBV2 and TRBJ2-7; 14 nucleotides match TRBD2. CDR3 length: 13 residues. CDR1 SNHLY and CDR2 FYNNEI come from the germline V gene. V lost 11 bases and J lost 4; bases outside the gene matches: 4. The CDR3 nucleotides are TGTGCCTCGGGGACTAGCGGGAGTTACGAGCAGTACTTC. Translation gives CASGTSGSYEQYF.

With respect to this clonotype: It may be a read error: a sequence one base away is much more abundant. The rearrangement uses TRBV7-2 and TRBJ1-2, with D uncertain. Per the germline V gene, CDR1 is SGHTA and CDR2 is FQGNSA. CDR3 length: 15 residues. In DNA form, the CDR3 reads TGTGCCAACAGCTTAGGGCTAGGGATAGGCTATGGCTACACCTTC. It encodes CANSLGLGIGYGYTF.

This clonotype has ten or more counts. The V call is TRBV5-1, the J call TRBJ2-7, with 7 bases fitting TRBD2. Germline V gene sequence: CDR1 SGHRS, CDR2 YFSETQ. The length of the CDR3 is 21 residues. Unmatched junction bases numbered 21, after V lost 0 bases and J lost 0 bases. CDR3: CASSLEGISDFLAVSSYEQYF. In DNA, the CDR3 is TGCGCCAGCAGCTTGGAGGGGATCAGCGACTTCCTAGCGGTCAGCTCCTACGAGCAGTACTTC.

This clonotype was counted a few times. The rearrangement links TRBV18 to TRBJ2-7; 7 nucleotides line up with TRBD1. The CDR3 length is 16 residues. The V and J ends lost 4 bases and 3 bases, in that order; junction bases with no gene match: 12. The V gene's germline CDR1 is KGHSH and CDR2 LQKENI. CDR3 sequence (DNA): TGTGCCAGCTCACGATCGACAGGGAAGGTCAGCTACGAGCAGTACTTC. It translates to CASSRSTGKVSYEQYF.

The chain recombines TRBV7-2 with TRBJ2-1; no reliable D call. CDR3 length: 14 residues. CDR1 and CDR2 (germline): SGHTA, FQGNSA. V shed 5 bases and J shed 10 bases, with 18 bases lying between them. The CDR3 DNA sequence: TGTGCCAGCAGCCTACCCCCCCAGAGAATCGAGCAGTTCTTC. Translating it yields CASSLPPQRIEQFF.

This clonotype was recorded many times. The chain uses TRBV12-3 or TRBV12-4 and TRBJ2-4; 8 nucleotides agree with TRBD1. V dropped 5 bases and J dropped 1; count of bases not matched to a gene: 4. This CDR3 region has 15 residues. CDR3 residues: CASSDRDRAKNIQYF. DNA for the CDR3: TGTGCCAGCAGTGATCGGGACAGGGCCAAAAACATTCAGTACTTC.

Regarding this clonotype: A much more abundant neighbour one base away suggests this may be a read error. The chain recombines TRBV28 with TRBJ2-1; D is unresolved. The CDR3 has 12 amino acids. The V gene lost 8 bases and the J gene lost 5 bases, with 10 bases spanning the gap. In germline, CDR1 is MDHEN, CDR2 SYDVKM. The CDR3 protein is CASSLWDNEQFF. In nucleotides, the CDR3 is TGTGCCAGCTCATTGTGGGACAATGAGCAGTTCTTC. The variable domain in full, completed from reference TRBV28 and TRBJ2-1, reads DVKVTQSSRYLVKRTGEKVFLECVQDMDHENMFWYRQDPGLGLRLIYFSYDVKMKEKGDIPEGYSVSREKKERFSLILESASTNQTSMYLCASSLWDNEQFFGPGTRLTVL.

This chain connects TRBV24-1 to TRBJ2-7; D not resolved. Trimming cost V 3 bases and J 6 bases, with 8 bases left between them. Per the germline V gene, CDR1 is KGHDR and CDR2 is SFDVKD. The CDR3 contains 12 residues. The CDR3 loop reads CATSDLFGEQYF. The CDR3 coding sequence is TGTGCCACCAGTGATCTGTTTGGCGAGCAGTACTTC.

V usage is TRBV11-1 and J usage is TRBJ2-7; the D is unclear. The germline V gene has CDR1 SGHAT and CDR2 FQDESV (reference sequence). Trimming took 0 bases from V and 3 from J, leaving 9 bases between them. The CDR3 runs 14 residues. CDR3 bases: TGTGCCAGCAGCTTAGCCCCCCAAGGCTACGAGCAGTACTTC. It yields the protein CASSLAPQGYEQYF.

The chain couples TRBV5-4 to TRBJ2-5, with 9 bases lining up with TRBD1. V shed 4 bases and J 2 bases; nucleotides not matched to a gene: 6. Germline V lookup: CDR1 SGHNT, CDR2 YYREEE (reference sequence). The length of the CDR3 is 15 residues. The CDR3 DNA reads as TGTGCCAGCAGCGGGGGACAGGGAGGGCAAGAGACCCAGTACTTC. It is translated as CASSGGQGGQETQYF. The full variable domain, its missing parts supplied by reference TRBV5-4 and TRBJ2-5, is ETGVTQSPTHLIKTRGQQVTLRCSSQSGHNTVSWYQQALGQGPQFIFQYYREEENGRGNFPPRFSGLQFPNYSSELNVNALELDDSALYLCASSGGQGGQETQYFGPGTRLLVL.

This chain connects TRBV3-1 to TRBJ2-3; 7 nucleotides align to TRBD2. Germline CDR1 is LGHDT and CDR2 is YNNKEL (reference sequence). The J segment lost 3 bases and the V segment lost 4 bases, leaving 4 bases of the junction unmatched. The length of the CDR3 is 14 residues. Written as DNA, the CDR3 is TGTGCCAGCAGCCCGGGCGGGAGAACAGATACGCAGTATTTT. Protein product: CASSPGGRTDTQYF.

Note on this clonotype: This may stem from a read error, because a much larger clone lies one nucleotide away. The rearrangement links TRBV6-2 or TRBV6-3 to TRBJ2-1; maybe TRBD1 (6 bases). The germline CDR1 and CDR2 sequences are MNHEY and SVGEGT. This CDR3 spans 16 amino acids. CDR3 region: CASSYSKTIQGNERFF. The DNA for the CDR3 is TGTGCCAGCAGTTACTCGAAAACCATCCAGGGGAATGAGCGGTTCTTC.

The chain is built from TRBV6-5 and TRBJ2-1; D remains ambiguous. The germline V and J ends were trimmed by 0 bases and 1 base, with 10 bases remaining between them. This CDR3 spans 16 amino acids. Per germline, CDR1 MNHEY and CDR2 SVGAGI. For the CDR3, the DNA is TGTGCCAGCAGTTACTCGGACCCTGGGTCCTACAATGAGCAGTTCTTC. This gives the protein CASSYSDPGSYNEQFF.

This clonotype was found many times. CDR3 bases: TGCGCCAGCAGCCAAGATCTTAGGGGGGGCGTCACTGAAGCTTTCTTT. Translating it yields CASSQDLRGGVTEAFF. This sequence joins TRBV4-3 and TRBJ1-1; perhaps TRBD1 as D (6 bases). The V end was cut by 0 bases, the J end by 4 bases, with 15 bases between. CDR1 is LGHNA, CDR2 YSLEER, per germline. The CDR3 covers 16 residues.

This clonotype appeared a few times. The CDR3 here is CASSGYWIRNSPLHF. The CDR3 DNA reads TGTGCCAGCAGCGGTTATTGGATTCGCAATTCACCCCTCCACTTT. The V gene is TRBV5-6, the J gene TRBJ1-6; no definite D call. Between the trimmed V and J ends, which lost 4 bases and 7 bases, there was a span of 15 bases. Per germline, CDR1 SGHDT and CDR2 YYEEEE. This CDR3 is built from 15 residues.

Details on this clonotype: A read error is possible here, since a much larger clone lies one base away. J is TRBJ2-7 and V is TRBV12-3 or TRBV12-4; 10 positions match TRBD2. CDR3 size: 14 residues. The DNA of the CDR3 is TGTGCCAGCAGGTCTAGCGGGAGCTCCTACGAGCGGTACTTC. Protein: CASRSSGSSYERYF.